The clone carrying this T cell receptor (beta chain) appeared a single time. The age range of participants was 18 to 89 years, with residence in under 30 US areas. This entry is derived from a study of blood T cell repertoires in COVID-19. Study-level information: T cells, B-cell-depleted T cells, or PBMCs supplied cDNA or gDNA.

Profiling relied on immunoSEQ multiplex PCR, and the TCRdb table lists in-frame clones only, not all of them. The sample includes roughly 400,000 clones, around nine tenths seen only once; the top ten take approximately 1.3%. Germline-derived CDR1 and CDR2 are SGHNT and YYREEE (reference sequence). Losses at the gene ends were 4 bases for V and 5 bases for J; bases not matched to a gene: 5. The CDR3 totals 13 residues. This clonotype was obtained from a woman younger than 35 who had been exposed to COVID-19. The rearrangement links TRBV5-4 to TRBJ2-5; 7 nucleotides align to TRBD1. The sample taken for sequencing was PBMCs or T cells enriched from blood (not recorded which). CDR3 bases: TGTGCCAGCAGCAGGACAGGATGGGAGACCCAGTACTTC. Protein product: CASSRTGWETQYF.